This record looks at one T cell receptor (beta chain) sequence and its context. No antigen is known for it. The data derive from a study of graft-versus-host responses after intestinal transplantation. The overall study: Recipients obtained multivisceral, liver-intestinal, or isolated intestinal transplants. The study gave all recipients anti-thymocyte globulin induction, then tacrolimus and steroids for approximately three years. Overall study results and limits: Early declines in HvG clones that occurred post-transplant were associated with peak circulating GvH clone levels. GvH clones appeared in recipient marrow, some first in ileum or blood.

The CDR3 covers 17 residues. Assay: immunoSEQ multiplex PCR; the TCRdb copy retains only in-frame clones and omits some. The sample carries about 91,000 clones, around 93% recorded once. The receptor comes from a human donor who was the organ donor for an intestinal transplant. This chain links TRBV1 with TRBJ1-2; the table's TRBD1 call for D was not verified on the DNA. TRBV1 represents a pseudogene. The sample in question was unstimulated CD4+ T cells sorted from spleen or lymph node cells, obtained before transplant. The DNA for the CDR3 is TGCACCAGCAGCCAAGATACGCCCAAGACACCCCGGTATGGCTACACCTTC. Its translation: CTSSQDTPKTPRYGYTF.